This T cell receptor beta chain is drawn from a study of low-dose radiotherapy and immunotherapy resistance in tumors. The germline CDR1 and CDR2 sequences are LGHNA and YSLEER. With V trimmed by 0 bases and J by 4 bases, 6 bases remained unmatched. The CDR3 has 17 residues. Documented time point: before trial treatment. In this sample, this clonotype turned up many times. Alpha and beta chains were covered, as first-strand cDNA relied on TRAV- and TRBV-specific primers. TCR amplification used 20 PCR cycles, a constant-region primer and a V-primer adapter. Using its own MiXCR run on the reads, TCRdb lists one record per CDR3 protein. The data show 60,000 or so distinct CDR3 sequences, about 26% seen once.

The rearrangement joins TRBV4-3 to TRBJ2-1; 10 nucleotides align to TRBD2. The TCR sequence derives from a male donor with rectosigmoid adenocarcinoma. The specimen comprised PBMCs, sampled before treatment. CDR3 coding DNA: TGCGCCAGCAGCCAAGATCCAGCGGGGGGGCTATACAATGAGCAGTTCTTC. This gives the protein CASSQDPAGGLYNEQFF.